The 3 T cell receptor beta chains in this list originate from one sample, sequenced in a study of cytomegalovirus exposure and HLA in healthy donors. PCR employed 60 Vbeta and 13 Jbeta primers. Libraries were prepared by immunoSEQ multiplex PCR; TCRdb keeps only in-frame clonotypes and omits some of them. The profile shows about 160,000 clones, 60% to 80% of them singletons. Sequencing used PBMCs. These receptors were collected from a man between 60 and 75 years old in good health and CMV-seronegative.

V usage is TRBV28 and J usage is TRBJ2-6; 11 nucleotides match TRBD2. This CDR3 contains 19 residues. Germline V gives CDR1 MDHEN, CDR2 SYDVKM. V shed 6 bases, J shed 4 bases, and the junction held 14 bases outside the gene matches. The CDR3 loop reads CASSPVGASGGLGANVLTF. The CDR3 region has the DNA TGTGCCAGCAGCCCCGTGGGGGCTAGCGGGGGGCTCGGGGCCAACGTCCTGACTTTC.

The genes are TRBV9 and TRBJ2-7; a weak D match, TRBD2 (5 bases). V lost 2 bases and J lost 7, with 13 bases in between. CDR3 size: 13 residues. Germline CDR1 SGDLS, CDR2 YYNGEE. CDR3 protein: CASSVDPPGEQYF. The CDR3, as DNA: TGTGCCAGCAGCGTCGATCCGCCGGGGGAGCAGTACTTC. Full variable domain (rest looked up from reference TRBV9 and TRBJ2-7): DSGVTQTPKHLITATGQRVTLRCSPRSGDLSVYWYQQSLDQGLQFLIQYYNGEERAKGNILERFSAQQFPDLHSELNLSSLELGDSALYFCASSVDPPGEQYFGPGTRLTVT.

The V gene is TRBV6-1, the J gene TRBJ1-2; 7 bases match TRBD1. CDR3 length: 14 residues. Losses at the gene ends were 5 bases for V and 8 bases for J; bases not matched to a gene: 11. Germline CDR1 is MNHNS and CDR2 is SASEGT. CDR3 amino acids: CASSNQGQGGGYTF. As DNA, the CDR3 is TGTGCCAGCAGTAATCAGGGCCAGGGGGGCGGCTACACCTTC.